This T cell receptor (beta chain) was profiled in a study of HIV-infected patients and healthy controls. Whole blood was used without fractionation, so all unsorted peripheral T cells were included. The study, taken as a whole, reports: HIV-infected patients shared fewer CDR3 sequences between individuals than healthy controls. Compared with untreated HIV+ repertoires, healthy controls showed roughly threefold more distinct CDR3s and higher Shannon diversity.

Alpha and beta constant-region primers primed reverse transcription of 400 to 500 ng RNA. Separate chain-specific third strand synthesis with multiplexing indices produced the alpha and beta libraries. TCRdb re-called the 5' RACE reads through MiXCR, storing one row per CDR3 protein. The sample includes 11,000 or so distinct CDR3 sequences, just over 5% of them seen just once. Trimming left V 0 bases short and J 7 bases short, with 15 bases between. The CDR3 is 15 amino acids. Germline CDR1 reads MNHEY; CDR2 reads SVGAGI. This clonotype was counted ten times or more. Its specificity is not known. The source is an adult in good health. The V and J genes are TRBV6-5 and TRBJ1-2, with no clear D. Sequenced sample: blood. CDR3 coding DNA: TGTGCCAGCAGTTACTCGACCAGGAATCTAGGTGGCTACACCTTC. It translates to CASSYSTRNLGGYTF.